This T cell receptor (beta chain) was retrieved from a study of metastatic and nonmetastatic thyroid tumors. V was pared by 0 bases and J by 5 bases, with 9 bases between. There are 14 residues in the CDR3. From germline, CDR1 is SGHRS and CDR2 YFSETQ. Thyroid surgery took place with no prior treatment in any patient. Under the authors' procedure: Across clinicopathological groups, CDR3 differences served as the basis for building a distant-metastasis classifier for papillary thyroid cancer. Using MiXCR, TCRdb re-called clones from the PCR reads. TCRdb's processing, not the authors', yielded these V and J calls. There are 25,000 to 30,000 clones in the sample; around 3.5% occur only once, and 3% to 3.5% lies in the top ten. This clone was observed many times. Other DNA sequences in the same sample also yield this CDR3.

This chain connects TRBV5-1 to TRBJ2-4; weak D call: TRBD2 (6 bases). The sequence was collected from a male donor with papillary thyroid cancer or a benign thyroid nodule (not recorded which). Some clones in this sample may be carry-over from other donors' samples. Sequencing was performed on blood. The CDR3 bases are TGCGCCAGCAGCTTGGCGGGAGTCCAAAACATTCAGTACTTC. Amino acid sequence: CASSLAGVQNIQYF.